Listed below are T cell receptor beta chains from one sample, sequenced in a study of early stage breast cancer tumors. Produced via immunoSEQ multiplex PCR; TCRdb's table is partial and in-frame only. The top ten hold around 3.2% of the sample, which has fewer than 70,000 clones, over 65% seen once. Sequencing input: blood. The receptors shown here come from a person aged 30-39 years with breast cancer. Both conserved end residues are part of each CDR3.

cdr3_length,v_call,cdr3_aa
13,TRBV30,CAWEPRGPYEQYF
13,TRBV19,CASSIGTSNEQYF
15,TRBV7-9,CASSPAGGITDTQYF
15,TRBV6-1,CASSVHRAWKNEQYF
16,TRBV10-1,CASSESRVGYSTEAFF
16,TRBV10-3,CAISGTSGYSYNEQFF
14,TRBV5-1,CASSLAGGPTEAFF
16,TRBV29-1,CSVEERTSGIYNEQFF
13,TRBV7-2,CASSLGVHETQYF
13,TRBV5-8,CASSTGTFHGYTF
12,TRBV6-6,CASMAGAYEQYF
17,TRBV19,CASSIARFESSYNEQFF
15,TRBV19,CASSISGAGANVLTF
13,TRBV27,CATTDSLNTEAFF
14,TRBV11-3,CASSRSGITHEQYF
12,TRBV25-1,CASTGGSYEQYF
14,TRBV6-5,CASTLTSGSYEQYF
10,TRBV6-5,CASWNGELFF
16,TRBV19,CASMRRDTSNTGELFF
15,TRBV7-6,CASSLAGGFLDTQYF
11,TRBV13,CASSPGYEQYF
15,TRBV15,CATSREPYTGEKLFF
12,TRBV4-1,CASSHYTGELFF
15,TRBV18,CASSPLIAGDYEQYF
15,TRBV18,CASSPGTAGGNEQFF
12,TRBV19,CASLNAIDEQYF
14,TRBV2,CASRLTGGRYEQYF
14,TRBV29-1,CSVVGLADYNEQFF
13,TRBV11-3,CASSLSGDSPLHF
15,TRBV19,CASSTTDSWNEKLFF
16,TRBV7-9,CASSFRAFGGAEKLFF
15,TRBV25-1,CASSEPGAGNQPQHF
18,TRBV27,CASSSGTGGPYSNQPQHF
15,TRBV19,CASTPGTGYGQPQHF
13,TRBV7-2,CASSRDSQETQYF
15,TRBV5-1,CASRPEAGSPETQYF
15,TRBV9,CASSVVGSGEGLQFF
11,TRBV10-3,CAISEGNTIYF
15,TRBV27,CATTLISGSSHEQYF
13,TRBV6-5,CASSYPPGTEAFF
15,TRBV12-5,CASGLPGKDSEKLFF
10,TRBV6-1,CASSAFEQFF
15,TRBV7-2,CASSPGAGRPGELFF
15,TRBV9,CASSLEGNKPYGYTF
13,TRBV6-6,CASSPSGYYEQYF
16,TRBV18,CASSPQGGRGGEKLFF
15,TRBV18,CASSPLSGGGNEQFF
14,TRBV30,CAWSSGQGNSPLHF
15,TRBV5-1,CASSLGPGGGEKLFF